A single sample gave rise to the 32 T cell receptor beta chains below, sequenced in a study of monozygotic twins with inflammatory bowel disease. TCRdb re-called the 5' RACE reads; one entry per CDR3 protein, DNA not given. Reported are some 400,000 distinct CDR3 sequences; the ten largest clones contain around 2.4%. Sequences were obtained from blood. The receptors here all came from a human donor with ulcerative colitis or Crohn's disease, or a healthy co-twin of an affected twin (not recorded which).

CDR3 protein: CASSSPGTVILEQFF. The genes are TRBV6-2 or TRBV6-3 and TRBJ2-1. Germline V CDR1 and CDR2: MNHEY, SVGEGT. The length of the CDR3 is 15 residues.

This rearrangement joins TRBV7-9 to TRBJ2-1; TCRdb outputs TRBD2, but without DNA this stays unchecked. In germline, CDR1 is SEHNR, CDR2 FQNEAQ (reference sequence). CDR3 length: 15 amino acids. This chain's CDR3 is CASYMVGEGHNEQFF.

The rearrangement uses TRBV5-1 and TRBJ1-3; TCRdb reports TRBD1, a call that lacks DNA to check it against. The CDR3 consists of 15 residues. In germline, CDR1 is SGHRS, CDR2 YFSETQ. The CDR3 protein is CASSLGGISGNTIYF.

J is TRBJ2-3 and V is TRBV19. The CDR3 runs to 13 residues. CDR1 is LNHDA, CDR2 SQIVND, per germline (reference sequence). The chain's CDR3 is CASSMQGRDTQYF.

The chain carries TRBV5-1 and TRBJ2-7. CDR1 SGHRS and CDR2 YFSETQ come from the germline V gene. This CDR3 has 13 amino acids. CDR3 amino acids: CASSLVGSYEQYF.

This sequence joins TRBV7-2 and TRBJ1-5; TCRdb's D gene call, TRBD1, goes unchecked for lack of DNA. The CDR3 covers 16 residues. Germline assignment: CDR1 SGHTA and CDR2 FQGNSA. CDR3 in amino acids: CASSLYLARGDQPQHF. The variable domain in full, with the rest retrieved from reference TRBV7-2 and TRBJ1-5, is GAGVSQSPSNKVTEKGKDVELRCDPISGHTALYWYRQSLGQGLEFLIYFQGNSAPDKSGLPSDRFSAERTGGSVSTLTIQRTQQEDSAVYLCASSLYLARGDQPQHFGDGTRLSIL.

V gene TRBV18 combines with J gene TRBJ2-7; TCRdb picks TRBD1, but there is no DNA to check that call. The CDR3 runs to 13 residues. Looked up from germline, CDR1 is KGHSH and CDR2 is LQKENI. The CDR3: CASSTGTVYEQYF.

The chain joins TRBV18 to TRBJ2-5. This CDR3 has 14 residues. Germline CDR1 and CDR2: KGHSH and LQKENI. The CDR3 reads CASSPPGPGETQYF.

The rearrangement links TRBV7-2 to TRBJ2-2; TCRdb's D call of TRBD1 is untestable without DNA. This CDR3 is 15 amino acids long. Germline V gives CDR1 SGHTA, CDR2 FQGNSA. The CDR3 spells CASSLWGPGTGELFF.

This chain joins TRBV5-1 and TRBJ2-2. The germline gives CDR1 SGHRS, CDR2 YFSETQ. The CDR3 runs to 15 residues. This chain's CDR3 is CASSLAGTATGELFF.

This CDR3 is CASSETGQPQHF. The genes are TRBV25-1 and TRBJ1-5. This CDR3 has 12 residues. Germline values: CDR1 MGHDK, CDR2 SYGVNS.

This chain joins TRBV11-2 and TRBJ2-5. The V gene's germline CDR1 is SGHAT and CDR2 FQNNGV. This CDR3 region has 13 residues. The CDR3 protein is CASSWVGQETQYF.

The chain joins TRBV4-2 to TRBJ2-7; TCRdb designates TRBD2, a call that cannot be tested without DNA. Germline V gene sequence: CDR1 LGHNA, CDR2 YNFKEQ. The CDR3 loop spans 15 amino acids. CDR3: CASSQPSGGSDEQYF.

This chain links TRBV5-1 with TRBJ1-5; the TCRdb call, TRBD1, lacks DNA for checking. The CDR3 loop spans 16 amino acids. CDR1 is SGHRS and CDR2 is YFSETQ in the germline V gene. Here the CDR3 reads CASSFTPAGSNQPQHF.

The chain links TRBV9 to TRBJ2-3. This CDR3 has 14 residues. Germline V CDR1 and CDR2: SGDLS, YYNGEE. CDR3 protein: CASSVISSTDTQYF.

The chain has TRBV12-3 or TRBV12-4 and TRBJ2-2; TCRdb names TRBD2, which stays unverified in the absence of DNA. The CDR3 has 14 residues. This chain's CDR3 is CASSSGLNTGELFF.

The chain is built from TRBV7-2 and TRBJ1-5; the TCRdb call, TRBD1, lacks DNA for checking. This CDR3 comprises 15 residues. Germline assignment: CDR1 SGHTA and CDR2 FQGNSA. The CDR3 loop is CASSLDGQFDQPQHF.

This rearrangement joins TRBV27 to TRBJ2-7; the D call of TRBD1 rests on TCRdb alone, since no DNA is present to check it. This CDR3 comprises 15 residues. The germline gives CDR1 MNHEY, CDR2 SMNVEV (reference sequence). CDR3 residues: CASSSGQTTSYEQYF.

CDR3 protein: CASSQITGELFF. This chain links TRBV7-2 with TRBJ2-2. Germline V gene data show CDR1 as SGHTA and CDR2 as FQGNSA. CDR3 length: 12 residues.

The rearrangement links TRBV7-3 to TRBJ1-2; TCRdb's D gene call, TRBD1, goes unchecked for lack of DNA. The CDR3 loop spans 13 amino acids. The germline V gene encodes CDR1 SGHTA and CDR2 FQGTGA. The CDR3 loop reads CASSPGVEYGYTF.

The gene calls are TRBV7-9 and TRBJ1-1; TCRdb selects TRBD1, and the lack of DNA leaves this call unchecked. CDR1 and CDR2 (germline): SEHNR, FQNEAQ (reference sequence). The CDR3 is 13 amino acids. The CDR3 loop is CASSPTGNPEAFF.

The chain links TRBV7-3 to TRBJ2-3; the D gene TCRdb calls, TRBD2, cannot be checked with no DNA. The CDR3 covers 14 residues. CDR1 SGHTA and CDR2 FQGTGA come from the germline V gene. This CDR3 reads CASSSGLRTDTQYF.

The V call is TRBV19, the J call TRBJ1-5. The CDR3 is 16 residues long. Looked up from germline, CDR1 is LNHDA and CDR2 is SQIVND (reference sequence). Here the CDR3 reads CASSVQGGFGNQPQHF.

CDR3 sequence: CASSYFGGNYEQYF. This chain links TRBV6-6 with TRBJ2-7; without DNA, the TCRdb call of TRBD1 cannot be checked. This CDR3 spans 14 amino acids. Germline CDR1 MNHNY, CDR2 SVGAGI (reference sequence).

This chain connects TRBV12-3 or TRBV12-4 to TRBJ2-7. There are 11 residues in the CDR3. CDR3 amino acids: CASSLGFEQYF.

V gene TRBV21-1 combines with J gene TRBJ2-7; TCRdb gives TRBD2 as the D gene, but with no DNA this cannot be confirmed. TRBV21-1 is given as a pseudogene. CDR3 length: 15 amino acids. CDR3 region: CASSSGAFLIYEQYF.

The J gene is TRBJ2-2, the V gene TRBV15. In germline, CDR1 is LNHNV, CDR2 YYDKDF (reference sequence). The CDR3 has 13 residues. The CDR3: CATSRGAAGELFF.

This chain connects TRBV11-2 to TRBJ2-1; TCRdb proposes TRBD2, but this gene call is untestable without DNA. Germline CDR1 SGHAT, CDR2 FQNNGV. The CDR3 sequence is 17 residues long. CDR3 protein: CASSRLAGVLYYNEQFF.

V is TRBV7-9 and J is TRBJ2-7; the TCRdb D gene call, TRBD1, has no DNA to confirm it. CDR1 and CDR2 from the germline V gene are SEHNR and FQNEAQ (reference sequence). The CDR3 extends over 14 amino acids. The CDR3 protein is CASSPPWGTYEQYF.

The J gene is TRBJ2-5, the V gene TRBV7-9; with no DNA, the TCRdb D assignment of TRBD2 cannot be verified. The CDR3 sequence is 17 residues long. Germline V gives CDR1 SEHNR, CDR2 FQNEAQ (reference sequence). The CDR3: CASSLSSGGPLWETQYF. Combining the CDR3 with reference TRBV7-9 and TRBJ2-5 gives the whole variable domain DTGVSQNPRHKITKRGQNVTFRCDPISEHNRLYWYRQTLGQGPEFLTYFQNEAQLEKSRLLSDRFSAERPKGSFSTLEIQRTEQGDSAMYLCASSLSSGGPLWETQYFGPGTRLLVL.

V is TRBV9 and J is TRBJ2-2; TCRdb picks TRBD2, but there is no DNA to check that call. The CDR3 has 16 amino acids. The V gene's germline CDR1 is SGDLS and CDR2 YYNGEE. The CDR3 protein is CASSGRTSGRTGELFF.

The chain is built from TRBV3-1 and TRBJ2-7; TCRdb designates TRBD2, a call that cannot be tested without DNA. The CDR3 loop spans 13 amino acids. CDR1 and CDR2 from the germline V gene are LGHDT and YNNKEL (reference sequence). The CDR3 protein is CASSQGTSGEQYF.